This TCR beta chain originates from a study of blood T cell repertoires in COVID-19. Looking at the study overall: Samples representing acute and convalescent COVID-19 were sourced from the United States, Italy and Spain. T cells, B-cell-depleted T cells, or PBMCs provided the cDNA or gDNA that served as material.

TCRdb's copy holds only in-frame clones and misses some; the assay was immunoSEQ multiplex PCR. The table lists approximately 450,000 clones, 85% to 90% of them singletons. The count of this clone is one. Trimming cost V 1 base and J 9 bases; bases outside gene matches: 11. Germline CDR1 is SGHTA and CDR2 is FQGTGA. The CDR3 is 18 amino acids. Clinical histories supplied by participants themselves formed the basis of cohort assignment. Recovery meant two consecutive negative NP/OP PCR tests, professional clearance, or resolved symptoms. The sample comprised PBMCs or T cells enriched from blood (not recorded which). The receptor was derived from a man aged 25 to 40 who had recovered from COVID-19. The chain recombines TRBV7-3 with TRBJ2-1, with TRBD2 matching over 14 bases. The CDR3 nucleotides are TGTGCCAGCAGCTTAAGGGATGCCGGGACTAGCGGGAGTACTGAGCAGTTCTTC. Translation: CASSLRDAGTSGSTEQFF.